This T cell receptor beta chain appears in the sequencing data of a study of T-cell reconstitution after alpha-beta-depleted transplantation in children. Construction of the TCRbeta library involved unique molecular identifiers. TCRdb processed the PCR reads anew with MiXCR; each CDR3 protein has one entry. The repertoire includes around 200,000 distinct CDR3 sequences, 8.5% to 10% of them detected once, and over 5.5% sits in the top ten. This clonotype appeared many times. Material: PBMCs from the stem cell graft donor, obtained from the stem cell graft. The source is a human donor who donated a stem cell graft to a child with acute lymphoblastic leukemia.

The CDR3 nucleotides read TGTGCCAGCAGCTGGTGGGGACTCCTAGCGCGCAATGAGACCCAGTACTTC. It codes for CASSWWGLLARNETQYF. The V call is TRBV7-2, the J call TRBJ2-5, with a weak D call TRBD2 (6 bases). This CDR3 is built from 17 residues. V was trimmed by 4 bases and J by 5 bases, leaving 23 bases between them. CDR1 and CDR2 from the germline V gene are SGHTA and FQGNSA.